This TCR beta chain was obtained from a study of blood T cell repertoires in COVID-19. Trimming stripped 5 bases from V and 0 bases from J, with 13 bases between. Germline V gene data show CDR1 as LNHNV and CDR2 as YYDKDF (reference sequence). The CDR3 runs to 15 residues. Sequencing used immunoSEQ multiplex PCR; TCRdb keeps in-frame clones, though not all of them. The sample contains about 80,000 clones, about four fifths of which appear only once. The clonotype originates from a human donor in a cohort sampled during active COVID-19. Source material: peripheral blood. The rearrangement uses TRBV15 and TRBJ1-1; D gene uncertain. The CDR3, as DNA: TGTGCCACCAGCGGAGTACTGGTGATGAACACTGAAGCTTTCTTT. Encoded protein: CATSGVLVMNTEAFF.